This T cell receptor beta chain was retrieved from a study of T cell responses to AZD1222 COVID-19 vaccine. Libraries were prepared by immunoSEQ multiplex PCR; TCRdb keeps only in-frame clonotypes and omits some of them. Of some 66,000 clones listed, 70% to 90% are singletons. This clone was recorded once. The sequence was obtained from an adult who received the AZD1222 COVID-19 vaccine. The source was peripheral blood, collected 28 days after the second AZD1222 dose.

The CDR3, as DNA: TGCGCCAGCAGCATGCACTCAGAGGATTCCTACGAGCAGTACTTC. This codes for CASSMHSEDSYEQYF. V usage is TRBV5-1 and J usage is TRBJ2-7; no clear D. This CDR3 contains 15 residues. Trimming removed 4 bases at V and 1 base at J, with 15 bases between. CDR1 is SGHRS, CDR2 YFSETQ, per germline.